The TCR beta chain described here comes from a study of TIL therapy for anti-PD-1-resistant metastatic lung cancer. The immunoSEQ assay was v3. Sequencing was performed with immunoSEQ multiplex PCR; in TCRdb, only in-frame clones are kept and a portion is missing. The sample comprises 55,000 to 60,000 clones, 73% of which are singletons, and about 1.8% rests with the top ten. Time point specified: pre-treatment sample, taken before nivolumab and TIL therapy. Stage 4 NSCLC adults joined between October 2017 and January 2020. Germline V gene sequence: CDR1 MDHEN, CDR2 SYDVKM. Trimming took 2 bases from V and 2 from J, leaving 16 bases between them. This CDR3 has 16 amino acids.

The origin of this receptor is a person aged 25-79 years with non-small cell lung cancer. Sample: blood, taken at baseline. The chain has TRBV28 and TRBJ2-7; D is ambiguous. The CDR3 spells CASSLSSLGSAYEQYF. The CDR3 DNA is TGTGCCAGCAGTTTAAGTAGCCTAGGGTCGGCCTACGAGCAGTACTTC.